A selection of T cell receptor beta chains follows, all from one sample in a study of blood T cell repertoires in COVID-19. Data came from immunoSEQ multiplex PCR; TCRdb stores just in-frame clones and leaves some out. The sample records hundreds of thousands of clones, nearly 90% being singletons. Specimen: peripheral blood. All receptors derive from a man between 18 and 35 years old with active or convalescent COVID-19. The CDR3 runs from the conserved cysteine through the conserved F or W. D genes are given only for firm matches. Part of the rows lack a size; the others show once, few, many or a class for expanded clones.

J gene,D gene,V gene,clone size,CDR3 protein,CDR3 DNA
TRBJ2-1,.,TRBV25-1,once,CASRSTGNREPPYNEQFF,TGTGCCAGCAGATCCACGGGGAACAGGGAGCCCCCCTACAATGAGCAGTTCTTC
TRBJ2-1,.,TRBV28,.,CASSLRGNADNEQFF,TGTGCCAGCAGTTTGCGGGGAAATGCGGACAATGAGCAGTTCTTC
TRBJ1-5,.,TRBV29-1,.,CSAMTGSSNQPQHF,TGCAGCGCCATGACAGGCTCTAGCAATCAGCCCCAGCATTTT
TRBJ1-5,.,TRBV28,.,CASRALRDRNQPQHF,TGTGCCAGCCGCGCCCTCCGAGACAGAAATCAGCCCCAGCATTTT
TRBJ1-1,TRBD1,TRBV4-1,.,CASSRGAGGLNTEAFF,TGCGCCAGCAGCCGTGGTGCAGGGGGCTTGAACACTGAAGCTTTCTTT
TRBJ1-3,.,TRBV7-9,.,CASSQTGGGPRDTIYF,TGTGCCAGCAGCCAGACGGGGGGAGGTCCTCGTGACACCATATATTTT
TRBJ1-6,.,TRBV6-5,few,CASSYGGVSYNSPLHF,TGTGCCAGCAGTTACGGGGGGGTCTCCTATAATTCACCCCTCCACTTT
TRBJ2-3,.,TRBV2,.,CASTQGAYTQYF,TGTGCCAGCACCCAAGGGGCATATACGCAGTATTTT
TRBJ2-2,.,TRBV5-4,.,CASKPGGGLNTGELFF,TGTGCCAGCAAACCGGGTGGCGGCTTGAACACCGGGGAGCTGTTTTTT
TRBJ1-2,TRBD1,TRBV5-4,.,CASSIPGQGHTGHGYTF,TGTGCCAGCAGTATCCCGGGACAGGGCCATACCGGGCATGGCTACACCTTC
TRBJ1-4,.,TRBV20-1,.,CSASRSAGSSTNEKLFF,TGCAGTGCTAGTCGTAGCGCAGGCAGCTCAACTAATGAAAAACTGTTTTTT
TRBJ2-3,TRBD1,TRBV9,.,CASSVQGGAGTDTQYF,TGTGCCAGCAGCGTTCAAGGGGGCGCTGGCACAGATACGCAGTATTTT
TRBJ1-2,TRBD1,TRBV19,.,CASSLGTGWNYGYTF,TGTGCCAGTAGCCTCGGGACAGGCTGGAACTATGGCTACACCTTC
TRBJ1-2,TRBD1,TRBV10-3,.,CAISESRTGGFGYGYTF,TGTGCCATCAGTGAGTCCCGGACAGGGGGCTTCGGCTATGGCTACACCTTC
TRBJ1-5,.,TRBV24-1,once,CATAGREIQPQHF,TGTGCCACCGCGGGGAGGGAAATACAGCCCCAGCATTTT
TRBJ2-3,TRBD2,TRBV7-3,once,CASAPSGGTDTQYF,TGTGCCAGCGCACCTAGCGGGGGCACAGATACGCAGTATTTT
TRBJ1-1,.,TRBV7-2,.,CASSWDTNTEAFF,TGTGCCAGCAGCTGGGACACTAACACTGAAGCTTTCTTT
TRBJ1-2,TRBD1,TRBV28,.,CASSFGTGEYTF,TGTGCCAGCAGCTTCGGGACAGGGGAATACACCTTC
TRBJ1-1,TRBD1,TRBV28,.,CASSLLSGTGLWNTEAFF,TGTGCCAGCAGTTTATTGTCCGGGACAGGGCTTTGGAACACTGAAGCTTTCTTT
TRBJ1-1,.,TRBV7-9,.,CASSFPRKTEAFF,TGTGCCAGCAGCTTCCCCAGGAAGACTGAAGCTTTCTTT
TRBJ1-2,.,TRBV6-4,.,CASSDPRGIAPITNYGYTF,TGTGCCAGCAGTGATCCCAGAGGGATAGCCCCGATTACTAACTATGGCTACACCTTC
TRBJ2-1,TRBD2,TRBV5-6,.,CASSRTSGETYNEQFF,TGTGCCAGCAGTAGGACTAGCGGGGAAACTTACAATGAGCAGTTCTTC
TRBJ2-7,TRBD1,TRBV13,.,CASSPRPGQGYYEQYF,TGTGCCAGCAGCCCCAGGCCGGGACAGGGATACTACGAGCAGTACTTC
TRBJ1-5,.,TRBV5-5,.,CASSGLSNQPQHF,TGTGCCAGCAGCGGACTTAGCAATCAGCCCCAGCATTTT
TRBJ1-1,TRBD1,TRBV29-1,.,CSSRTGTNTEAFF,TGCAGCTCTAGGACAGGAACGAACACTGAAGCTTTCTTT
TRBJ2-7,.,TRBV9,.,CASSVTSGLSPYEQYF,TGTGCCAGCAGCGTGACCAGCGGGTTATCACCCTACGAGCAGTACTTC
TRBJ2-5,.,TRBV28,.,CASSAYFPQMGEGQETQYF,TGTGCCAGCAGCGCTTACTTTCCCCAGATGGGTGAGGGTCAAGAGACCCAGTACTTC